The 26 T cell receptor beta chains listed next were all sequenced from one sample in a study of blood T cell repertoires in COVID-19. Produced via immunoSEQ multiplex PCR; TCRdb's table is partial and in-frame only. The table shows 65,000 to 85,000 clones, with 75% to 90% occurring only once. Sample: peripheral blood. The receptor set was obtained from a man aged 45-60 years with acute or convalescent COVID-19.

The chain combines TRBV30 with TRBJ1-1; D is unresolved. Trimming took off 5 bases at V and 6 bases at J, with 13 bases between the two ends. The CDR3 is 12 amino acids. CDR1 is GTSNPN, CDR2 SVGIG, per germline (reference sequence). This CDR3 is CAWVPGIAEAFF. The CDR3 bases are TGTGCCTGGGTCCCAGGAATAGCTGAAGCTTTCTTT.

The chain employs TRBV28 and TRBJ1-5, with TRBD1 matching 8 bases. V gave up 5 bases and J gave up 6 bases; unmatched junction bases: 6. Germline CDR1 MDHEN, CDR2 SYDVKM. This CDR3 contains 14 residues. This CDR3 reads CASSPRTGTQPQHF. The CDR3, as DNA: TGTGCCAGCAGTCCCCGGACAGGGACTCAGCCCCAGCATTTT. Variable domain in full (rest from reference TRBV28 and TRBJ1-5): DVKVTQSSRYLVKRTGEKVFLECVQDMDHENMFWYRQDPGLGLRLIYFSYDVKMKEKGDIPEGYSVSREKKERFSLILESASTNQTSMYLCASSPRTGTQPQHFGDGTRLSIL.

The V and J genes are TRBV4-1 and TRBJ1-4; possibly TRBD1 for D (6 bases). V shed 1 base and J shed 6 bases, with 15 bases lying between them. The CDR3 length is 16 residues. Germline CDR1 MGHRA, CDR2 YSYEKL. CDR3 nucleotide sequence: TGCGCCAGCAGCCAAGGCCAGGTGGCAGGGGATGAAAAACTGTTTTTT. Translated, it gives CASSQGQVAGDEKLFF.

This chain joins TRBV24-1 and TRBJ2-1, with TRBD2 matching 11 bases. J gave up 6 bases and V 1 base, and 4 bases lay outside the gene matches. This CDR3 is 16 amino acids long. Germline V gene lookup returns CDR1 KGHDR and CDR2 SFDVKD. The CDR3 spells CATSDFASGRRNEQFF. The CDR3 nucleotides are TGTGCCACCAGTGATTTTGCTAGCGGGAGGCGCAATGAGCAGTTCTTC.

The genes are TRBV5-1 and TRBJ2-1; 12 bases line up with TRBD2. Looked up from germline, CDR1 is SGHRS and CDR2 is YFSETQ. V gave up 1 base and J gave up 10 bases; unmatched junction bases: 6. The CDR3 runs to 15 residues. This CDR3 is CASSLSVLAGGEQFF. The CDR3 region has the DNA TGCGCCAGCAGCTTGTCCGTACTAGCGGGAGGAGAGCAGTTCTTC.

V gene TRBV18 combines with J gene TRBJ1-4, with TRBD1 identical over 9 bases. J gave up 3 bases and V 1 base, and 3 bases lay outside the gene matches. Germline assignment: CDR1 KGHSH and CDR2 LQKENI. The CDR3 sequence is 16 residues long. The CDR3 here is CASSPRTGESNEKLFF. The CDR3 nucleotides are TGTGCCAGCTCACCACGGACAGGGGAGTCTAATGAAAAACTGTTTTTT.

V and J are TRBV18 and TRBJ1-6; D uncertain. From germline, CDR1 is KGHSH and CDR2 LQKENI. Trimming left V 2 bases short and J 4 bases short, with 6 bases between. This CDR3 is built from 14 residues. In nucleotides, the CDR3 is TGTGCCAGCTCACCAAACAATTATAATTCACCCCTCCACTTT. Its protein is CASSPNNYNSPLHF.

V gene TRBV21-1 combines with J gene TRBJ2-5; the D call of TRBD1 is as the table states it, not checked on the DNA. TRBV21-1 is a known pseudogene. The length of the CDR3 is 16 residues. The CDR3 loop is CARRENLRGRKETQYF. The CDR3 nucleotides are TGTGCCCGACGAGAAAACCTCAGGGGTCGGAAAGAGACCCAGTACTTC.

Written as DNA, the CDR3 is TGTGCCAGCAGTTTGGGGCTGGGCACTGAAGCTTTCTTT. Its translation: CASSLGLGTEAFF. V gene TRBV27 combines with J gene TRBJ1-1; tentatively, D is TRBD1 (5 bases). Germline CDR1 and CDR2: MNHEY and SMNVEV (reference sequence). V lost 3 bases and J lost 4, with 9 bases in between. CDR3 length: 13 residues.

The gene calls are TRBV2 and TRBJ2-1; 10 bases map to TRBD2. This CDR3 has 15 residues. The V and J ends lost 7 bases and 9 bases, in that order; junction bases with no gene match: 12. Looked up from germline, CDR1 is SNHLY and CDR2 is FYNNEI. CDR3 loop: CASTLRAGLASEQFF. Here the CDR3 DNA reads TGTGCCAGCACCCTGAGAGCGGGACTAGCGTCTGAGCAGTTCTTC. Using reference TRBV2 and TRBJ2-1 for the parts outside the CDR3, the full variable domain is EPEVTQTPSHQVTQMGQEVILRCVPISNHLYFYWYRQILGQKVEFLVSFYNNEISEKSEIFDDQFSVERPDGSNFTLKIRSTKLEDSAMYFCASTLRAGLASEQFFGPGTRLTVL.

This clone came up a few times. This chain joins TRBV18 and TRBJ2-3; 14 nucleotides match TRBD2. The CDR3 loop spans 16 amino acids. V trimming: 4 bases; J trimming: 6 bases; junction bases outside the gene matches: 6. The germline CDR1 and CDR2 sequences are KGHSH and LQKENI. This CDR3 is CASSQPGLAGADTQYF. CDR3 bases: TGTGCCAGCTCACAACCGGGACTAGCGGGAGCCGATACGCAGTATTTT.

The chain recombines TRBV5-5 with TRBJ1-6; D is unresolved. This CDR3 has 15 amino acids. Between the trimmed V and J ends, which lost 2 bases and 1 base, there was a span of 7 bases. Germline loops: CDR1 SGHKS, CDR2 YYEKEE (reference sequence). CDR3 amino acids: CASSFTPSYNSPLHF. CDR3 coding DNA: TGTGCCAGCAGCTTCACACCGTCCTATAATTCACCCCTCCACTTT.

The rearrangement uses TRBV10-3 and TRBJ2-2; TRBD1 matches at 7 bases. The CDR3 runs to 14 residues. The V gene end was trimmed by 6 bases and the J gene end by 2 bases; junction bases not matched to a gene: 3. The germline gives CDR1 ENHRY, CDR2 SYGVKD. CDR3 nucleotides: TGTGCCATCAGGCAGGGGGTCAACACCGGGGAGCTGTTTTTT. Translating gives CAIRQGVNTGELFF.

This clone was detected only once. V and J are TRBV19 and TRBJ2-2, with a weak D call TRBD1 (5 bases). The CDR3 is 15 amino acids. The V gene's germline CDR1 is LNHDA and CDR2 SQIVND (reference sequence). V gave up 3 bases and J gave up 6 bases, with 14 bases separating them. CDR3 sequence reads: CASSISRVSPGELFF. The CDR3 DNA reads TGTGCCAGTAGTATCAGCAGGGTTAGTCCCGGGGAGCTGTTTTTT.

The chain carries TRBV5-1 and TRBJ2-3; 7 bases are shared with TRBD2. The trim removed 4 bases at V and 2 bases at J, leaving 7 bases unmatched. CDR1 and CDR2 from the germline V gene are SGHRS and YFSETQ. The CDR3 has 15 residues. DNA for the CDR3: TGCGCCAGCAGCCCCTTGGGAGGGCCCACAGATACGCAGTATTTT. Its translation is CASSPLGGPTDTQYF.

The chain carries TRBV6-5 and TRBJ2-7; 9 nucleotides align to TRBD1. The CDR3 contains 14 residues. Per the germline V gene, CDR1 is MNHEY and CDR2 is SVGAGI. The V gene end was trimmed by 6 bases and the J gene end by 8 bases; junction bases not matched to a gene: 11. CDR3 region: CASRPGTGTLKQYF. The CDR3 DNA reads as TGTGCCAGCAGACCCGGGACAGGGACCCTAAAGCAGTACTTC.

The chain joins TRBV7-2 to TRBJ1-4; 10 positions agree with TRBD1. This CDR3 contains 19 residues. The V and J ends lost 1 base and 0 bases, in that order; junction bases with no gene match: 8. Germline CDR1 reads SGHTA; CDR2 reads FQGNSA. The CDR3: CASSLVGTGVGATNEKLFF. As DNA, the CDR3 is TGTGCCAGCAGCTTAGTAGGGACAGGGGTCGGTGCAACTAATGAAAAACTGTTTTTT.

The rearrangement uses TRBV7-2 and TRBJ2-1; the D gene is possibly TRBD2 (5 bases). V lost 2 bases to trimming and J lost 2 bases, with 10 bases between them. The CDR3 loop spans 15 amino acids. The germline V gene has CDR1 SGHTA and CDR2 FQGNSA. Here the CDR3 reads CASSLLLLAYNEQFF. Here the CDR3 DNA reads TGTGCCAGCAGCTTACTCCTACTAGCCTACAATGAGCAGTTCTTC.

The chain carries TRBV7-2 and TRBJ1-2; D ambiguous. Trimming removed 2 bases from V and 3 bases from J, with 10 bases in between. This CDR3 is 14 amino acids long. Germline V gene sequence: CDR1 SGHTA, CDR2 FQGNSA. The CDR3 DNA is TGTGCCAGCAGCTTACCAGGAACTGACTATGGCTACACCTTC. It is translated as CASSLPGTDYGYTF. The variable domain in full, with the rest retrieved from reference TRBV7-2 and TRBJ1-2, is GAGVSQSPSNKVTEKGKDVELRCDPISGHTALYWYRQSLGQGLEFLIYFQGNSAPDKSGLPSDRFSAERTGGSVSTLTIQRTQQEDSAVYLCASSLPGTDYGYTFGSGTRLTVV.

In its sample, this clone was seen once. The chain links TRBV7-2 to TRBJ2-2; D is undetermined. The V and J ends lost 1 base and 8 bases respectively, with 14 bases between them. Germline V gene sequence: CDR1 SGHTA, CDR2 FQGNSA. This CDR3 has 15 amino acids. Here the CDR3 DNA reads TGTGCCAGCAGCTTAGATCCTAGTACGGTTGGGGAGCTGTTTTTT. Protein: CASSLDPSTVGELFF.

The rearrangement joins TRBV12-3 or TRBV12-4 to TRBJ2-6; D not certain. V was cut by 7 bases and J by 0 bases, with 4 bases left in between. There are 13 residues in the CDR3. CDR3 nucleotide sequence: TGTGCCAGCATCCTCTCTGGGGCCAACGTCCTGACTTTC. Its protein product is CASILSGANVLTF.

The chain employs TRBV6-2 or TRBV6-3 and TRBJ2-5, with 7 bases fitting TRBD2. The CDR3 is 14 residues long. Germline assignment: CDR1 MNHEY and CDR2 SVGEGT. V dropped 0 bases and J dropped 7; count of bases not matched to a gene: 5. CDR3 residues: CASSYSTSMGTQYF. CDR3 nucleotide sequence: TGTGCCAGCAGTTACTCGACTAGCATGGGGACCCAGTACTTC.

V and J are TRBV5-6 and TRBJ1-5; TRBD1 is a possible D gene (5 bases). Trimming pared 1 base from V and 9 bases from J, leaving 17 bases between. In germline, CDR1 is SGHDT, CDR2 YYEEEE. This CDR3 is built from 15 residues. CDR3 DNA: TGTGCCAGCAGCTTGTATGGGGGTGGCGGGGTGCCCCAGCATTTT. Translating gives CASSLYGGGGVPQHF.

The CDR3, as DNA: TGTGCCAGCAGCCAAAACCCAAGCGGGAGGTATCAAGAGACCCAGTACTTC. This sequence encodes CASSQNPSGRYQETQYF. The V gene is TRBV3-1 (or the pseudogene TRBV3-2), the J gene TRBJ2-5; TRBD2 aligns across 9 bases. V shed 2 bases, J shed 2 bases, and the junction held 9 bases outside the gene matches. CDR1 and CDR2 (germline): LGHDT, YNNKEL (reference sequence). The CDR3 consists of 17 residues.

The chain couples TRBV2 to TRBJ2-1; D perhaps matches TRBD2 (5 bases). Germline assignment: CDR1 SNHLY and CDR2 FYNNEI. Trimming shortened V by 3 bases and J by 6 bases, and 12 bases separated the two germline ends. The CDR3 contains 14 residues. Here the CDR3 DNA reads TGTGCCAGCAGTGACTTGGAGGTCGTCAATGAGCAGTTCTTC. It codes for CASSDLEVVNEQFF. Variable domain in full (rest from reference TRBV2 and TRBJ2-1): EPEVTQTPSHQVTQMGQEVILRCVPISNHLYFYWYRQILGQKVEFLVSFYNNEISEKSEIFDDQFSVERPDGSNFTLKIRSTKLEDSAMYFCASSDLEVVNEQFFGPGTRLTVL.

The chain links TRBV27 to TRBJ2-2; 10 bases are shared with TRBD2. The CDR3 loop spans 16 amino acids. In germline, CDR1 is MNHEY, CDR2 SMNVEV (reference sequence). The V segment lost 6 bases and the J segment 4 bases; nucleotides outside the gene matches: 8. The CDR3 DNA reads as TGTGCCAGCAGATCCGCTAGCGGGAGTGGCACCGGGGAGCTGTTTTTT. This codes for CASRSASGSGTGELFF.